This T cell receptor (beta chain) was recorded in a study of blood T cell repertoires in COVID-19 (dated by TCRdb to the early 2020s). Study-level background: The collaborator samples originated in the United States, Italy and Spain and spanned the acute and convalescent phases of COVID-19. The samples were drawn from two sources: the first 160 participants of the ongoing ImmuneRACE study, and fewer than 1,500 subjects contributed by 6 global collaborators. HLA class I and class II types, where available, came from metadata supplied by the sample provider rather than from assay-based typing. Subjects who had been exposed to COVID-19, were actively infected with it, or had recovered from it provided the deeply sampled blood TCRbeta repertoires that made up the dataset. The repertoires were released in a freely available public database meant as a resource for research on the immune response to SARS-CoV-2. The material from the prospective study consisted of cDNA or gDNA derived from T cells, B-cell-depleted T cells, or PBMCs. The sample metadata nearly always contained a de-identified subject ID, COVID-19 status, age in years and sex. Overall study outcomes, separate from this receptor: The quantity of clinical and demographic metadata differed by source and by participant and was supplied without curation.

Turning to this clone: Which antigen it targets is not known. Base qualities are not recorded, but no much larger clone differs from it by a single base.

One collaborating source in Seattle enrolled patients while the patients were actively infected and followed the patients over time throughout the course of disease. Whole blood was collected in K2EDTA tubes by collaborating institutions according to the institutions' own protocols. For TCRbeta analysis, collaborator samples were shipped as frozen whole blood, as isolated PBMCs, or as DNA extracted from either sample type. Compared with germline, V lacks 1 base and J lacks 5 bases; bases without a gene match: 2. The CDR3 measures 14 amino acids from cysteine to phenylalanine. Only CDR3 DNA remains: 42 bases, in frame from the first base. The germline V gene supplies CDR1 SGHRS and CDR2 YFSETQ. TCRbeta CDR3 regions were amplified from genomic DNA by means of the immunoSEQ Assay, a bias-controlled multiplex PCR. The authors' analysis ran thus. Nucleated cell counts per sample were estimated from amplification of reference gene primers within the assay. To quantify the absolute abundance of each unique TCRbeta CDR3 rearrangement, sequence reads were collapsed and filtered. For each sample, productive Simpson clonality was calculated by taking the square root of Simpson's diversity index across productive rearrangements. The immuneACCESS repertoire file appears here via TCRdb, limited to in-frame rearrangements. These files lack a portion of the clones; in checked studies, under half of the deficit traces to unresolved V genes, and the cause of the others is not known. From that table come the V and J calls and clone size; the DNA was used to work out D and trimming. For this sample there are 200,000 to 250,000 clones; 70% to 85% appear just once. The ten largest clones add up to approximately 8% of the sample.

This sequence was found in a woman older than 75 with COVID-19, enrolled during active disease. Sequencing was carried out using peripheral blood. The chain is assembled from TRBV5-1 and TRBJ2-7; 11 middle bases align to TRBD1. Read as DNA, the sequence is TGCGCCAGCAGCTTGCGGACAGGGGGCAACGAGCAGTACTTC. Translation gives CASSLRTGGNEQYF.